This T cell receptor beta chain was documented in a study of regulatory T cells in long-lasting Graves disease listed by TCRdb under 2021. Context from the whole study: Persistent Graves' disease was defined as antithyroid drug treatment for over 5 years with persistently positive TSH receptor autoantibodies. The study took place in China and was registered as a clinical trial. Patients with persistent Graves' disease were compared with patients with newly diagnosed Graves' disease using TCR sequencing and RNA sequencing of peripheral blood. TCR sequencing covered around 13 persistent and approximately 20 newly diagnosed Graves' disease patients, 33 samples in total. In the clinical cohort, patients with persistent Graves' disease had used antithyroid drugs for an average of roughly 10 years.

In light of the paper, this sample's time point label describes: persistent/refractory GD, antithyroid drugs over 5 years with positive TRAb. For both TCR sequencing and RNA sequencing, RNA was extracted from PBMCs in TRIzol. The diagnosis of Graves' disease followed American Thyroid Association guidelines. Recruitment of patients was carried out at an endocrinology department in Xi'an, China. Each patient gave approximately 9.7 milliliters of peripheral blood, collected in an EDTA anticoagulant tube. Ficoll Paque Plus density gradient separation was used to isolate PBMCs, and no additional T cell sorting was done. An Agilent 2100 Bioanalyzer and agarose gel were used to check RNA quality, while a NanoDrop 2000 measured RNA concentration. This clonotype was found many times. The clone's antigen remains unknown. No base quality information exists; no much larger clone differs at one position. Library generation was performed with multiplex PCR. The sequencer was an Illumina HiSeq 4000. iRepertoire HTBI primers and Arm-PCR amplification of CDR3 regions were used to construct TCR beta libraries. Gel purification was performed on PCR products prior to sequencing. The published analysis was carried out like this. Across samples, 60 to 70 TRBV and roughly 13 TRBJ segments were identified and used for gene usage analysis of CDR3 amino acid clonotypes. Filtered high-quality paired reads were merged into contigs using COPE and FqMerger. Contigs were aligned with BLAST to IMGT TRBV, TRBD and TRBJ reference genes, and CDR3 was defined per IMGT. Any clonotype with a frequency above 0.1% was counted as a highly expanded clone. Shannon entropy was used to measure repertoire diversity, and the Gini coefficient was used to measure V-J evenness. A clonotype found in more than one individual was treated as public. Using fastp trimming at Q25 and MiXCR clonotype assembly, TCRdb reanalyzed the public sequencing data and kept in-frame beta chains. Rows with a matching CDR3 protein are joined into one entry that keeps the most common DNA and genes. These V and J calls derive from TCRdb rather than the authors' analysis. The sample has some 470,000 distinct CDR3 sequences on record, 20% to 25% of them singletons. The ten largest clones capture approximately 6.4% of the sample.

Paper-wide results and their limitations: Compared with newly diagnosed patients, patients with persistent Graves' disease had lower TCR Shannon entropy and fewer highly expanded clones, which suggests clonal expansion. Because the primary lesion, thyroid tissue, could not be accessed, the study looked at peripheral blood alone. Patients with persistent disease shared more public clonotypes (over 2,500) than newly diagnosed patients did (966). Sequencing and analysis were restricted to the TCR beta chain. The small sample size was acknowledged by the authors as a limitation that may reduce accuracy.

This TCR came from a female donor with Graves disease. This specimen consisted of peripheral blood mononuclear cells (PBMCs), obtained when the disease was refractory, from a patient treated with antithyroid drugs.

The DNA sequence is TGTGCCAGCGATAGGACCTATAGCAATCAGCCCCAGCATTTT. This translates into CASDRTYSNQPQHF. Recombination connected TRBV12-3 or TRBV12-4 to TRBJ1-5, with the D gene not clear enough to name. V gives up 8 bases and J gives up 0 bases, and the segment between their germline ends measures 11 bases. The CDR3 has 14 amino acids, counting the end cysteine and phenylalanine. The only DNA kept is the CDR3, 42 bases in frame from the first base.